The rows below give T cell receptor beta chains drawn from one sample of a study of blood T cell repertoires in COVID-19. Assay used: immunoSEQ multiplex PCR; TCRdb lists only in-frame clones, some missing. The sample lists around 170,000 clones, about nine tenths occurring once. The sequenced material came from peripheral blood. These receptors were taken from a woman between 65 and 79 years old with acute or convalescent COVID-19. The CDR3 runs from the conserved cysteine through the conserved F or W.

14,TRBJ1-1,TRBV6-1,CASSEVEGATEAFF
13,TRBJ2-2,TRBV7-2,CASSLSYTGELFF
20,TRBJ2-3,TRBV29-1,CSVTGLAEPLPLDSTDTQYF
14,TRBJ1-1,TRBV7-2,CASSAGQLNTEAFF
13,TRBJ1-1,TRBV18,CASSIQGSVGAFF
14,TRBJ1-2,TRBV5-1,CASSRGTVNYGYTF
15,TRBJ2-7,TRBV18,CASSPLGTGFNEQYF
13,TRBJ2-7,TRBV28,CASSFPAAHEQYF
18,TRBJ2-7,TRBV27,CASSLRPGTSGGSYEQYF
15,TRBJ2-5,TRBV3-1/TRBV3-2,CASSQGLAGMETQYF
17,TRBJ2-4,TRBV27,CASSLYGSGLAKNIQYF
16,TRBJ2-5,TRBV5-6,CASSLKRGGALETQYF
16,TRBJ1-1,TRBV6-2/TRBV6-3,CASSWVGGVSGTEAFF
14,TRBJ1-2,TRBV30,CAWSTNRGNYGYTF
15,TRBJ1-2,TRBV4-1,CASSLGGDGDYGYTF
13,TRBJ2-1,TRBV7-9,CASSVTVPNEQFF
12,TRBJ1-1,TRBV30,CAWSQGYTEAFF
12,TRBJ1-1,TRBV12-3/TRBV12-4,CASNLGGTEAFF
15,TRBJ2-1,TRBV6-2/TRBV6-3,CASSKGEGTDNEQFF
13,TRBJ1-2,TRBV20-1,CSASDTTNYGYTF
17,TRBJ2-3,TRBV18,CASSPTRERFSTDTQYF
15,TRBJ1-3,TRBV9,CASSRGQFSGNTIYF
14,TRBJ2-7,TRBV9,CASSPRDTSYEQYF
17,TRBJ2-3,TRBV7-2,CASSLAVTSGGRDTQYF
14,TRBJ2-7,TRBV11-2,CASSIKQGSYEQYF
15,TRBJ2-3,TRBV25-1,CASSELGAPTDTQYF
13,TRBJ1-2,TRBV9,CASNRGLDYGYTF
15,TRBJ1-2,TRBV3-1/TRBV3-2,CASSQAWTEFYGYTF
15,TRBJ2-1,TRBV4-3,CASSQTQAGYNEQFF
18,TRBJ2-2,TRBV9,CASSTRLAGARGTGELFF
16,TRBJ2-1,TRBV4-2,CASSQELAGGRNEQFF
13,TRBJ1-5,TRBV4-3,CASSPSPRQPQHF
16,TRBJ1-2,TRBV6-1,CASSEALGATNYGYTF
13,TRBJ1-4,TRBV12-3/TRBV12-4,CASTLTTNEKLFF
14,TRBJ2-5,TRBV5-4,CASSLGGREETQYF
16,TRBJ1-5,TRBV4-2,CASSPTIHYSNQPQHF
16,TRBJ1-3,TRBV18,CASSPPMTGLGNTIYF
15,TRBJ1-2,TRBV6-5,CASMPGPSAGFGYTF
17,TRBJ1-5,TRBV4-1,CASSQESQGRVNQPQHF
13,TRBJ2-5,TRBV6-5,CASSSQGRETQYF
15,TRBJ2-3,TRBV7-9,CASSASGRATDTQYF
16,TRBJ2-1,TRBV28,CASSLNRDRTYNEQFF
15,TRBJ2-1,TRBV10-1,CASRNTSGRAIGQFF
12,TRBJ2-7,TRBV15,CATSRESYEQYF
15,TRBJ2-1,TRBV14,CASSQGVARYNEQFF
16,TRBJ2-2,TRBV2,CASSRLLAGVHGELFF
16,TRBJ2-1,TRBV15,CATSRGLAGISNEQFF
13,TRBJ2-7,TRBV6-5,CASSGTAWKEQYF
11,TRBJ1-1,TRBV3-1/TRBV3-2,CASSQRAEAFF
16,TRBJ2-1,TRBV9,CASSGRTGTVNNEQFF
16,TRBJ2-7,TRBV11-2,CASAGSQGGRHYEQYF
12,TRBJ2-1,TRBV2,CASSVGGREQFF
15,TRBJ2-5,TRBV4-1,CASSQDWGGTETQYF
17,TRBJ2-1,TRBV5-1,CASSLQGSLLSYNEQFF
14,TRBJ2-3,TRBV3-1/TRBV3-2,CASSQERLAGTQYF
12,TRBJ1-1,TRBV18,CASSPTSTEAFF
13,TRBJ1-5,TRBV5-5,CASSLDIHQPQHF
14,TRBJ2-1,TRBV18,CASSPPLLLNEQFF